Each of the 20 T cell receptor beta chains below was sequenced from the same sample in a study of blood T cell repertoires in COVID-19 (dated by TCRdb to between 2020 and 2021). The library came from the immunoSEQ multiplex PCR assay. The clones in this table, taken by TCRdb from immuneACCESS, are in-frame only. Not every clone is retained; where verified, under half of the shortfall comes from an unresolved V gene, and the cause of the rest is unknown. The sample table holds under 200,000 clones, of which around nine tenths were seen once. 0.5% to 0.55% of the sample lies in the top ten. The sequenced sample consisted of peripheral blood. These receptors all stem from a man in his forties or fifties with acute or convalescent COVID-19.

The chain is built from TRBV19 and TRBJ1-5; D remains ambiguous. CDR1 is LNHDA and CDR2 is SQIVND in the germline V gene (reference sequence). There are 13 residues in the CDR3. The ends were cut back, 1 base at V and 3 bases at J, with 4 bases in the middle. The CDR3 loop reads CASSIAINQPQHF. DNA of the CDR3: TGTGCCAGTAGTATAGCTATCAATCAGCCCCAGCATTTT.

This clone came up once. This sequence joins TRBV28 and TRBJ2-7; tentatively, D is TRBD1 (5 bases). The CDR3 extends over 15 amino acids. Germline-derived CDR1 and CDR2 are MDHEN and SYDVKM. Trimming stripped 2 bases from V and 0 bases from J, with 11 bases between. This chain's CDR3 is CASSLTGFLSYEQYF. DNA for the CDR3: TGTGCCAGCAGTTTAACAGGTTTCCTCTCCTACGAGCAGTACTTC. Complete variable domain (other parts from reference TRBV28 and TRBJ2-7): DVKVTQSSRYLVKRTGEKVFLECVQDMDHENMFWYRQDPGLGLRLIYFSYDVKMKEKGDIPEGYSVSREKKERFSLILESASTNQTSMYLCASSLTGFLSYEQYFGPGTRLTVT.

The chain carries TRBV27 and TRBJ2-5; TRBD2 aligns across 8 bases. Looked up from germline, CDR1 is MNHEY and CDR2 is SMNVEV (reference sequence). CDR3 length: 15 residues. Trimming took 0 bases from V and 0 from J; bases not matched to a gene: 0. Here the CDR3 DNA reads TGTGCCAGCAGTTTATCCGGGGGGGACCAAGAGACCCAGTACTTC. This translates into CASSLSGGDQETQYF.

V gene TRBV4-1 combines with J gene TRBJ1-1; D gene unclear. Germline V CDR1 and CDR2: MGHRA, YSYEKL. V was shortened by 1 base and J by 3 bases, with 15 bases between the two germline ends. This CDR3 contains 16 residues. The CDR3 DNA sequence: TGCGCCAGCAGCCAAGGAGAGGGAAGGATGGACACTGAAGCTTTCTTT. Encoded protein: CASSQGEGRMDTEAFF.

The chain links TRBV6-6 to TRBJ1-2, with D unclear. This CDR3 spans 14 amino acids. The germline CDR1 and CDR2 sequences are MNHNY and SVGAGI (reference sequence). The V end lost 8 bases, the J end lost 1 base, and 14 bases lay between the germline ends. The CDR3 DNA sequence: TGTGCCAGCCTTTTGAGGGTTTTTAACTATGGCTACACCTTC. Its translation: CASLLRVFNYGYTF.

This sequence joins TRBV28 and TRBJ1-1, with 7 bases fitting TRBD1. This CDR3 contains 14 residues. Germline V gives CDR1 MDHEN, CDR2 SYDVKM. J gave up 0 bases and V 6 bases, and 4 bases lay outside the gene matches. The DNA for the CDR3 is TGTGCCAGCAGGCTGGGACAGATGAACACTGAAGCTTTCTTT. Translation: CASRLGQMNTEAFF.

The chain employs TRBV5-1 and TRBJ1-4; possibly TRBD1 for D (5 bases). CDR3 length: 15 amino acids. CDR1 and CDR2 from the germline V gene are SGHRS and YFSETQ. Trimming took off 0 bases at V and 8 bases at J, with 14 bases between the two ends. This CDR3 reads CASSLAAGLREKLFF. The CDR3 DNA follows: TGCGCCAGCAGCTTGGCGGCAGGGCTTAGAGAAAAACTGTTTTTT. Filled out from reference TRBV5-1 and TRBJ1-4, the complete variable domain reads KAGVTQTPRYLIKTRGQQVTLSCSPISGHRSVSWYQQTPGQGLQFLFEYFSETQRNKGNFPGRFSGRQFSNSRSEMNVSTLELGDSALYLCASSLAAGLREKLFFGSGTQLSVL.

The chain carries TRBV5-1 and TRBJ1-4, with a weak D call TRBD1 (5 bases). V dropped 8 bases and J dropped 7 bases, with 15 bases sitting between them. The CDR3 sequence is 13 residues long. The germline V gene encodes CDR1 SGHRS and CDR2 YFSETQ. CDR3 nucleotides: TGCGCCAGTAACTGGGGGGGACGTGAAAAACTGTTTTTT. Encoded protein: CASNWGGREKLFF.

The chain is built from TRBV7-3 and TRBJ2-5, with D perhaps TRBD2 (7 bases). This CDR3 is built from 15 residues. Germline loops: CDR1 SGHTA, CDR2 FQGTGA. V shed 5 bases and J shed 4 bases, with 17 bases lying between them. The CDR3 here is CASSPGPGGRETQYF. The CDR3 DNA reads TGTGCCAGCAGCCCCGGTCCCGGGGGGCGAGAGACCCAGTACTTC. The entire variable domain, with the rest obtained from reference TRBV7-3 and TRBJ2-5, is as follows: GAGVSQTPSNKVTEKGKYVELRCDPISGHTALYWYRQSLGQGPEFLIYFQGTGAADDSGLPNDRFFAVRPEGSVSTLKIQRTERGDSAVYLCASSPGPGGRETQYFGPGTRLLVL.

The V gene is TRBV5-8, the J gene TRBJ1-4; unclear D gene. In germline, CDR1 is SGHTS, CDR2 YDEGEE. This CDR3 region has 15 residues. Trimming shortened V by 4 bases and J by 2 bases, and 12 bases separated the two germline ends. CDR3 residues: CASSAWFRTNEKLFF. DNA of the CDR3: TGTGCCAGCAGCGCTTGGTTCCGGACTAATGAAAAACTGTTTTTT.

The chain combines TRBV29-1 with TRBJ2-7, with 9 bases aligning to TRBD1. The V gene's germline CDR1 is SQVTM and CDR2 ANQGSEA. The ends lost 6 bases at V and 2 bases at J; junction bases unmatched: 2. This CDR3 spans 12 amino acids. The CDR3 region has the DNA TGCAGCGTCAGACAGGGGGCCTACGAGCAGTACTTC. Its protein product is CSVRQGAYEQYF.

The genes are TRBV2 and TRBJ1-4, with D unresolved. Germline V gene data show CDR1 as SNHLY and CDR2 as FYNNEI. Trimming took 7 bases from V and 5 from J, leaving 5 bases between them. The CDR3 covers 11 residues. Here the CDR3 reads CASNRNEKLFF. CDR3 bases: TGTGCCAGCAATCGGAATGAAAAACTGTTTTTT.

The V call is TRBV3-1 (or the pseudogene TRBV3-2), the J call TRBJ2-3; 7 bases fit TRBD2. This CDR3 has 17 residues. Germline trimming cut 0 bases from V and 4 bases from J; bases unmatched to any gene: 10. Germline CDR1 and CDR2: LGHDT and YNNKEL (reference sequence). The CDR3 nucleotides read TGTGCCAGCAGCCAAGATCGCGTCGGCGGGGGATCAGATACGCAGTATTTT. Its protein is CASSQDRVGGGSDTQYF.

The chain has TRBV2 and TRBJ2-1, with D unresolved. The germline V gene has CDR1 SNHLY and CDR2 FYNNEI. The V end was cut by 4 bases, the J end by 3 bases, with 7 bases between. This CDR3 comprises 13 residues. The CDR3 region has the DNA TGTGCCAGCAGTGCCACCAGCTACAATGAGCAGTTCTTC. It translates to CASSATSYNEQFF.

The chain joins TRBV20-1 to TRBJ2-7; weak D call: TRBD1 (5 bases). Per the germline V gene, CDR1 is DFQATT and CDR2 is SNEGSKA (reference sequence). V lost 3 bases to trimming and J lost 4 bases, with 16 bases between them. This CDR3 spans 14 amino acids. The CDR3, as DNA: TGCAGTGCTAGTGCCCAGGGTAGATTATACGAGCAGTACGTC. This translates into CSASAQGRLYEQYV.

Only one count was recorded for this clone. This sequence joins TRBV11-2 and TRBJ1-6, with a weak D call TRBD1 (5 bases). V lost 6 bases to trimming and J lost 4 bases, with 13 bases between them. The CDR3 contains 15 residues. Looked up from germline, CDR1 is SGHAT and CDR2 is FQNNGV. CDR3 DNA sequence: TGTGCCAGCAGGCGACGGGGGGTTTATAATTCACCCCTCCACTTT. Its protein product is CASRRRGVYNSPLHF.

This clone has at least ten counts. This chain joins TRBV4-1 and TRBJ2-2; 7 positions agree with TRBD2. The J segment lost 5 bases and the V segment lost 6 bases, leaving 6 bases of the junction unmatched. The CDR3 is 14 residues long. Germline values: CDR1 MGHRA, CDR2 YSYEKL. The CDR3 DNA is TGCGCCAGCAGACGCGAAGCGGGGACCGGGGAGCTGTTTTTT. The encoded protein is CASRREAGTGELFF.

The rearrangement joins TRBV19 to TRBJ1-4; TRBD1 aligns across 7 bases. CDR3 length equals 15 residues. With 5 bases clipped from V and 3 bases from J, the junction kept 6 bases outside the gene matches. Germline assignment: CDR1 LNHDA and CDR2 SQIVND (reference sequence). In DNA form, the CDR3 reads TGTGCCAGTAGTGCCAGACAGGGCCCTAATGAAAAACTGTTTTTT. As protein: CASSARQGPNEKLFF.

The chain is built from TRBV4-2 and TRBJ2-4; 10 bases match TRBD2. Germline V lookup: CDR1 LGHNA, CDR2 YNFKEQ. The length of the CDR3 is 16 residues. The ends lost 0 bases at V and 7 bases at J; junction bases unmatched: 6. CDR3 residues: CASSQDLASGGNIQYF. The CDR3 bases are TGTGCCAGCAGCCAAGATCTGGCTAGCGGGGGCAACATTCAGTACTTC.

The gene calls are TRBV6-1 and TRBJ2-5; 12 positions match TRBD2. V shed 2 bases and J 4 bases; nucleotides not matched to a gene: 2. The germline V gene encodes CDR1 MNHNS and CDR2 SASEGT. CDR3 length: 15 amino acids. CDR3 residues: CASSELAGGRETQYF. CDR3 coding DNA: TGTGCCAGCAGTGAACTAGCGGGGGGGCGAGAGACCCAGTACTTC.